This T cell receptor beta chain was profiled in a study of blood T cells in healthy people across ages. Study conclusions and caveats: A roughly linear fall in TCR beta diversity per million T cells was seen with increasing age.

Sample-barcoded 5' priming and a J-beta primer mix drove a second PCR of about 6 to 11 cycles. TCRdb independently ran MiXCR on the 5' RACE reads; one entry per CDR3 protein. The profile shows approximately 790,000 distinct CDR3 sequences, about 62% of them singletons. V lost 1 base, J lost 9 bases, and 9 bases stayed unmatched. CDR1 is SGHTA, CDR2 FQGNSA, per germline. The CDR3 spans 17 residues. As concerns this clonotype: Its matching antigen is unknown.

The receptor was isolated from a man in his thirties or forties in good health. The sequenced sample was blood. The chain carries TRBV7-2 and TRBJ2-3, with TRBD2 matching over 14 bases. The CDR3 sequence is CASSLGGLAGVAETQYF. The CDR3 DNA reads as TGTGCCAGCAGCTTAGGGGGACTAGCGGGGGTGGCGGAGACGCAGTATTTT.